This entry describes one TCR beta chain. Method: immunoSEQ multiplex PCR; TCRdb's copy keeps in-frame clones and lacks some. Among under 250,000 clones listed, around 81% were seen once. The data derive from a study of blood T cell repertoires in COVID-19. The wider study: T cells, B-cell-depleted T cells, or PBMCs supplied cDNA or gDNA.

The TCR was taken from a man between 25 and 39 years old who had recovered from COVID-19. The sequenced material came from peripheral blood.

This chain's CDR3 is CASTQGDSGANVLTF. CDR3 DNA sequence: TGTGCCAGCACTCAGGGGGACTCTGGGGCCAACGTCCTGACTTTC. V usage is TRBV28 and J usage is TRBJ2-6, with 7 bases lining up with TRBD1. The ends lost 7 bases at V and 0 bases at J; junction bases unmatched: 3. CDR3 length: 15 amino acids. The germline V gene has CDR1 MDHEN and CDR2 SYDVKM.